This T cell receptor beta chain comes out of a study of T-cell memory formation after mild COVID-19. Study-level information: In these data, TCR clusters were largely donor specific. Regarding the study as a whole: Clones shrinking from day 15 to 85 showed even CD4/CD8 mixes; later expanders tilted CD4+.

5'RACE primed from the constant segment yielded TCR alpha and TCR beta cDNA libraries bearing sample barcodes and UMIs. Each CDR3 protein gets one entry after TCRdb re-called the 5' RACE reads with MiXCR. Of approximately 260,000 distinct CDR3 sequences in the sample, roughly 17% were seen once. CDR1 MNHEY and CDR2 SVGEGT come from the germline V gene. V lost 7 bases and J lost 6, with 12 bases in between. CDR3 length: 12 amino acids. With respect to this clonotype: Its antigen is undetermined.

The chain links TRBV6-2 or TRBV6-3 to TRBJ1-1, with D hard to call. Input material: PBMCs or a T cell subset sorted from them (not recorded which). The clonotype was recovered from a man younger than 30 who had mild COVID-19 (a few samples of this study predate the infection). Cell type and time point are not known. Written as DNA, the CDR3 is TGTGCCAGCATTGGACTGCTCTCTGAAGCTTTCTTT. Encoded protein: CASIGLLSEAFF.